This is a list of T cell receptor beta chains from one sample in a study of blood T cell repertoires in COVID-19. Generated by immunoSEQ multiplex PCR, the TCRdb table keeps only in-frame clones and is missing some. The data contain 55,000 to 75,000 clones, about 80% of them singletons. The specimen sequenced was peripheral blood. The receptors were sampled from a man aged 80 or over with COVID-19, enrolled during active disease. CDR3s include the opening cysteine and the closing phenylalanine or tryptophan. A D gene is named only where the DNA matches it firmly. The size of a clone is reported for some rows only, either as once, few or many, or as a class for expanded clones.

j_gene,v_gene,len,d_gene,abundance,CDR3nt,CDR3aa
TRBJ2-1,TRBV9,19,TRBD2,-,TGTGCCAGCAGCGGAGCCGCAGGGCTAGCGGGGAGGCGGGTAGGTGAGCAGTTCTTC,CASSGAAGLAGRRVGEQFF
TRBJ2-5,TRBV5-1,16,-,-,TGCGCCAGCAGCTTGACCGGGACTCCCTTAGGAGAGACCCAGTACTTC,CASSLTGTPLGETQYF
TRBJ2-1,TRBV5-5,16,TRBD2,-,TGTGCCAGCAGCTTGATGGTGGGAGGGAACTACAATGAGCAGTTCTTC,CASSLMVGGNYNEQFF
TRBJ2-1,TRBV18,16,TRBD2,-,TGTGCCAGCTCGGGGACTAGCGGTTCCTCCTACAATGAGCAGTTCTTC,CASSGTSGSSYNEQFF
TRBJ1-3,TRBV9,14,-,-,TGTGCCAGCAGCGTAGTCTCCTCTGGAAACACCATATATTTT,CASSVVSSGNTIYF
TRBJ2-2,TRBV19,15,-,-,TGTGCCAGTAGGATGGGGGGAGCGAACACCGGGGAGCTGTTTTTT,CASRMGGANTGELFF
TRBJ2-1,TRBV30,16,TRBD2,-,TGTGCCTGGAGTGCCAGACTAGCGGGGGGGGGCAATGAGCAGTTCTTC,CAWSARLAGGGNEQFF
TRBJ2-1,TRBV6-2/TRBV6-3,16,TRBD2,-,TGTGCCAGCAGTAGAGGGACTAGCGGGGGCCACAATGAGCAGTTCTTC,CASSRGTSGGHNEQFF
TRBJ1-1,TRBV5-1,14,-,-,TGCGCCAGCAGATACGACATGGGCAACACTGAAGCTTTCTTT,CASRYDMGNTEAFF
TRBJ1-4,TRBV5-1,15,-,-,TGCGCCAGCAGCGGACCGACAGGCACTAATGAAAAACTGTTTTTT,CASSGPTGTNEKLFF
TRBJ1-5,TRBV5-6,16,-,-,TGTGCCAGCAGCTTAGGAGCTACCCTCCCCAATCAGCCCCAGCATTTT,CASSLGATLPNQPQHF
TRBJ1-1,TRBV7-9,15,-,-,TGTGCCAGCAGCTTAGTGGGGGGGATCGACACTGAAGCTTTCTTT,CASSLVGGIDTEAFF
TRBJ2-7,TRBV30,13,-,-,TGTGCCTGGTTACAAGGAATGACGGGCGAGCAGTACTTC,CAWLQGMTGEQYF
TRBJ1-4,TRBV27,14,TRBD1,-,TGTGCCAGCAGTTTTCGGGACAGGGCGGAAAAACTGTTTTTT,CASSFRDRAEKLFF
TRBJ1-1,TRBV19,14,-,-,TGTGCCAGTAGCCCCCCTGAGGGCGGCACTGAAGCTTTCTTT,CASSPPEGGTEAFF
TRBJ1-3,TRBV7-2,13,-,-,TGTGCCAGCGGAGGGCGGAGGCTCCCCACCATATATTTT,CASGGRRLPTIYF
TRBJ2-3,TRBV14,13,-,once,TGTGCCAGCAGCCGAGGATACACAGATACGCAGTATTTT,CASSRGYTDTQYF
TRBJ2-1,TRBV5-4,15,-,-,TGTGCCAGCAGCTTGGTGGGGAGAGGCTACAATGAGCAGTTCTTC,CASSLVGRGYNEQFF
TRBJ1-6,TRBV2,13,-,once,TGTGCCAGCACGGCAGGGCCCAATTCACCCCTCCACTTT,CASTAGPNSPLHF
TRBJ2-1,TRBV27,16,-,-,TGTGCCAGCAGTTTAAATTTGCGGAATTACTACAATGAGCAGTTCTTC,CASSLNLRNYYNEQFF
TRBJ1-1,TRBV9,13,TRBD1,-,TGTGCCAGCAGCGGGGGGGACAGGGCTGAAGCTTTCTTT,CASSGGDRAEAFF
TRBJ1-2,TRBV6-5,14,TRBD1,-,TGTGCCAGCAGACGGACAGGGGGCCACTATGGCTACACCTTC,CASRRTGGHYGYTF
TRBJ2-3,TRBV5-1,14,-,-,TGCGCCAGCAGCTCTGACAGTGGCACAGATACGCAGTATTTT,CASSSDSGTDTQYF
TRBJ2-6,TRBV11-3,16,-,-,TGTGCCAGCAGCCAAGGACAGTTCTCTGGGGCCAACGTCCTGACTTTC,CASSQGQFSGANVLTF
TRBJ1-2,TRBV7-2,13,-,-,TGTGCCAGCAGCTTAGGGGCCCCCTATGGCTACACCTTC,CASSLGAPYGYTF
TRBJ1-1,TRBV27,15,-,-,TGTGCCAGCAGTTATAGGTTTGGGGCGGACACTGAAGCTTTCTTT,CASSYRFGADTEAFF
TRBJ1-5,TRBV18,15,-,once,TGTGCCAGCTCACCACCGGGAGCCTCCAATCAGCCCCAGCATTTT,CASSPPGASNQPQHF
TRBJ2-7,TRBV27,14,TRBD1,many,TGTGCCAGCAGCCCGACAGGGGTAACCTACGAGCAGTACTTC,CASSPTGVTYEQYF
TRBJ1-3,TRBV9,15,-,-,TGTGCCAGCAGCGTAGGGGCAGACTCTGGAAACACCATATATTTT,CASSVGADSGNTIYF
TRBJ2-5,TRBV18,16,TRBD2,-,TGTGCCAGCTCACCATCCATGGGTAGCGGGGAAGAGACCCAGTACTTC,CASSPSMGSGEETQYF
TRBJ2-3,TRBV5-6,16,TRBD2,-,TGTGCCAGCAGCTCGCGGACTAGCGGGTACACAGATACGCAGTATTTT,CASSSRTSGYTDTQYF
TRBJ1-5,TRBV20-1,14,TRBD1,-,TGCAGTGCTAGTCCACAGGGGTTCGGTCAGCCCCAGCATTTT,CSASPQGFGQPQHF
TRBJ1-2,TRBV4-3,15,-,few,TGCGCCAGCAGCCAAGATAAGGGGCGGTATATGGGCTACACCTTC,CASSQDKGRYMGYTF
TRBJ2-2,TRBV2,15,-,many,TGTGCCAGCACTGGCAGGCCCGCGAACACCGGGGAGCTGTTTTTT,CASTGRPANTGELFF
TRBJ2-1,TRBV5-4,14,TRBD2,-,TGTGCCAGCAGCTTGAAGGGACTAGGGCATGAGCAGTTCTTC,CASSLKGLGHEQFF
TRBJ1-1,TRBV18,16,TRBD1,-,TGTGCCAGCTCAGCGAGTCAACAGGGGGCGAACACTGAAGCTTTCTTT,CASSASQQGANTEAFF
TRBJ2-7,TRBV4-3,15,-,-,TGCGCCAGCAGCCAAGTATCAAGCTCAACCTACGAGCAGTACTTC,CASSQVSSSTYEQYF
TRBJ2-7,TRBV7-2,15,-,-,TGTGCCAGCAGCCAAAGTGACATCCCCCCGGACGAGCAGTACTTC,CASSQSDIPPDEQYF
TRBJ1-3,TRBV9,14,-,-,TGTGCCAGCAGCGTAGGAGGGACTCAATACACCATATATTTT,CASSVGGTQYTIYF
TRBJ2-5,TRBV7-9,13,TRBD1,-,TGTGCCAGCAGCCAGGGACAGGGAGAGACCCAGTACTTC,CASSQGQGETQYF
TRBJ1-2,TRBV3-1/TRBV3-2,16,TRBD1,few,TGTGCCAGCAGCCCTGAGCCCAAGTCCACAGGGGAAGGCTACACCTTC,CASSPEPKSTGEGYTF
TRBJ1-4,TRBV19,15,TRBD1,-,TGTGCCAGTAGTCTGACAGGGGGCGATTTGGAAAAACTGTTTTTT,CASSLTGGDLEKLFF
TRBJ2-4,TRBV6-5,13,-,-,TGTGCCAGCAGTTACGCCCCTAGCAACATTCAGTACTTC,CASSYAPSNIQYF
TRBJ1-2,TRBV4-2,14,-,-,TGTGCCAGCAGCCAAAATCGGGTTGGCTATGGCTACACCTTC,CASSQNRVGYGYTF
TRBJ2-6,TRBV19,18,TRBD2,once,TGTGCCAGTAGTTTTGGGCTAGCGGGTGCCTCTGGGGCCAACGTCCTGACTTTC,CASSFGLAGASGANVLTF
TRBJ1-5,TRBV20-1,13,TRBD1,few,TGCAGTGCTAGTACAGGGGGCGGTCAGCCCCAGCATTTT,CSASTGGGQPQHF
TRBJ1-5,TRBV3-1/TRBV3-2,14,-,-,TGTGCCAGCAGCCCTTCAGGGAAGGATCAGCCCCAGCATTTT,CASSPSGKDQPQHF
TRBJ2-1,TRBV18,15,TRBD2,-,TGTGCCAGCTCCTTGGGGAGCGGGGGCTACAATGAGCAGTTCTTC,CASSLGSGGYNEQFF
TRBJ2-1,TRBV5-1,16,TRBD2,few,TGCGCCAGCAGCAAACTACTAGCGAACCCCGGCAATGAGCAGTTCTTC,CASSKLLANPGNEQFF
TRBJ1-5,TRBV18,16,-,-,TGTGCCAGCTCACCTGGGGAGGGCCTTAGGAATCAGCCCCAGCATTTT,CASSPGEGLRNQPQHF
TRBJ1-4,TRBV29-1,12,-,-,TGCAGCGTGGTCAGCGGGCCCGAAAAACTGTTTTTT,CSVVSGPEKLFF
TRBJ2-2,TRBV3-1/TRBV3-2,18,-,-,TGTGCCAGCAGCCAAGAGGGCCTAGTCGGGGAGAACACCGGGGAGCTGTTTTTT,CASSQEGLVGENTGELFF
TRBJ1-1,TRBV6-2/TRBV6-3,15,TRBD1,-,TGTGCCAGCAGTACGGACAGGGTCCCTAACACTGAAGCTTTCTTT,CASSTDRVPNTEAFF
TRBJ1-5,TRBV28,14,-,-,TGTGCCAGCAGTTTAGACCCCTTCAATCAGGCCCAGCATTTT,CASSLDPFNQAQHF
TRBJ2-1,TRBV3-1/TRBV3-2,13,TRBD2,-,TGTGCCAGCAGCTCGGGACTAGATAATGAGCAGTTCTTC,CASSSGLDNEQFF
TRBJ2-1,TRBV7-9,16,TRBD2,-,TGTGCCAGCAGCTCTACCGGGACTAGCTCCTACAATGAGCAGTTCTTC,CASSSTGTSSYNEQFF
TRBJ2-1,TRBV7-9,19,TRBD2,-,TGTGCCAGCAGCTTAAGAAACGGCCGCGGACTAGCGGGAGTTTTTGAGCAGTTCTTC,CASSLRNGRGLAGVFEQFF
TRBJ2-1,TRBV5-4,17,TRBD2,-,TGTGCCAGCAGCTTACCTACCTCGGGACTAGCGAACAATGAGCAGTTCTTC,CASSLPTSGLANNEQFF
TRBJ2-3,TRBV7-3,16,-,-,TGTGCCAGCAGCTCAAATGGGGGGAGCAGCACAGATACGCAGTATTTT,CASSSNGGSSTDTQYF